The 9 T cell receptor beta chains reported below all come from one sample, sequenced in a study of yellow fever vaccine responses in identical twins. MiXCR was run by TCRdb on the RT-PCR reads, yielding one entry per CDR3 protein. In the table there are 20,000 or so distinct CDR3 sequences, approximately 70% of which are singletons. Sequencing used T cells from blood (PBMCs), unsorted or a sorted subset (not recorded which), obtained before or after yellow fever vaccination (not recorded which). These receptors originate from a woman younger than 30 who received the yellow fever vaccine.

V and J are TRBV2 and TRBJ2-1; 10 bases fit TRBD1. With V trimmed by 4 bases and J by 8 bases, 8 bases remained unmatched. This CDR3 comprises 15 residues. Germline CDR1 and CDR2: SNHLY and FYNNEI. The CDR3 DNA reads TGTGCCAGCAGTGTCCGGGACAGGGGTTGGGATGAGCAGTTCTTC. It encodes CASSVRDRGWDEQFF.

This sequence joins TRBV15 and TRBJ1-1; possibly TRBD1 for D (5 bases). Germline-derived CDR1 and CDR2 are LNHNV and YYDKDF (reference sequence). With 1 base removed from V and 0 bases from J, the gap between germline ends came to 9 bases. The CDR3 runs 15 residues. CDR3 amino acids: CATSRARGMNTEAFF. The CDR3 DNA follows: TGTGCCACCAGCAGAGCGCGGGGGATGAACACTGAAGCTTTCTTT.

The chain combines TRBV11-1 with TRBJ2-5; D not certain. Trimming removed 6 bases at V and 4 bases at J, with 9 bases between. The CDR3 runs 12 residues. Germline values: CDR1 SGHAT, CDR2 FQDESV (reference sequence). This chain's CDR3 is CASRPTGETQYF. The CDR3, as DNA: TGTGCCAGCAGACCCACCGGAGAGACCCAGTACTTC.

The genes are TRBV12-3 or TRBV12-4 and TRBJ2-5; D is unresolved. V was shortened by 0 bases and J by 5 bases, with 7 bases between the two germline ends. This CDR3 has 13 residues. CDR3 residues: CASSLARMETQYF. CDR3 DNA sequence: TGTGCCAGCAGTTTAGCGCGCATGGAGACCCAGTACTTC.

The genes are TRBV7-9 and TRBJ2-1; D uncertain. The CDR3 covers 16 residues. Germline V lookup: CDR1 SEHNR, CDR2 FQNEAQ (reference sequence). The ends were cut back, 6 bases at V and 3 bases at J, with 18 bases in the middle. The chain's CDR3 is CASSLPGDTYYNEQFF. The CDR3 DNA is TGTGCCAGCAGTCTACCGGGTGACACTTACTACAATGAGCAGTTCTTC.

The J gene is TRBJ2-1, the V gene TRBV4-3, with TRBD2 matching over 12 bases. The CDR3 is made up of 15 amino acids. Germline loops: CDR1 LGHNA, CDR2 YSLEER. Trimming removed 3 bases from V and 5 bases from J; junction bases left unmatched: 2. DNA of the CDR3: TGCGCCAGCAGCCAGTGGACTAGCGGGAACAATGAGCAGTTCTTC. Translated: CASSQWTSGNNEQFF.

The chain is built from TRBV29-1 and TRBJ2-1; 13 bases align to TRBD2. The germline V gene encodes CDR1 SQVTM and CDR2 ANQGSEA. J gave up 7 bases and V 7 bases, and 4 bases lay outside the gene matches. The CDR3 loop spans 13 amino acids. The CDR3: CSGGLAGTNEQFF. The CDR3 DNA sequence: TGCAGCGGGGGACTAGCGGGAACGAATGAGCAGTTCTTC.

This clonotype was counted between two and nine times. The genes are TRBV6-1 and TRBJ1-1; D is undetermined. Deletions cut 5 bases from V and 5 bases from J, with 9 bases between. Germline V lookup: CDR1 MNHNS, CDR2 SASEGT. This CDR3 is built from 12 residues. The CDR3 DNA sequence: TGTGCCAGCAGTCATGGCGGAACTGAAGCTTTCTTT. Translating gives CASSHGGTEAFF.

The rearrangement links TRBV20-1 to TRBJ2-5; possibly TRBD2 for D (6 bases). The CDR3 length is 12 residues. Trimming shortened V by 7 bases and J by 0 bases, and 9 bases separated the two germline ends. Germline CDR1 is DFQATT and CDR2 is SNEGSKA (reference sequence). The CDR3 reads CSDSGDQETQYF. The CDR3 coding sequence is TGCAGTGATAGCGGTGACCAAGAGACCCAGTACTTC.